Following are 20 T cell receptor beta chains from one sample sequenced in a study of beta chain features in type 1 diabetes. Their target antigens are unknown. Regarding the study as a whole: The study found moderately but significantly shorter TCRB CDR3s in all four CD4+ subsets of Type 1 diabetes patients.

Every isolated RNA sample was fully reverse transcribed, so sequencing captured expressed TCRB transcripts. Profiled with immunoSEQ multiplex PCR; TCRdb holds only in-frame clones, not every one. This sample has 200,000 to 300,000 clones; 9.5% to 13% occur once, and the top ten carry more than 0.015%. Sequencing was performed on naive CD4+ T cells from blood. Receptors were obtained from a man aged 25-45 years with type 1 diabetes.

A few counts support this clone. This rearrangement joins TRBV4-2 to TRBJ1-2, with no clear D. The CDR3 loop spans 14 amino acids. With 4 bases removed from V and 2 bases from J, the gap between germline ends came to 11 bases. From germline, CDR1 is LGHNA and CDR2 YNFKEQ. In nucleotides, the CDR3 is TGTGCCAGCAGCCCAACAACAGCAAACTATGGCTACACCTTC. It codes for CASSPTTANYGYTF.

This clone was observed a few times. Here the CDR3 reads CASSLAGGLNTEAFF. CDR3 sequence (DNA): TGTGCCAGCAGCTTAGCCGGGGGGTTGAACACTGAAGCTTTCTTT. J is TRBJ1-1 and V is TRBV7-2; a weak D match, TRBD1 (5 bases). This CDR3 has 15 amino acids. The germline CDR1 and CDR2 sequences are SGHTA and FQGNSA. The ends were cut back, 0 bases at V and 0 bases at J, with 8 bases in the middle.

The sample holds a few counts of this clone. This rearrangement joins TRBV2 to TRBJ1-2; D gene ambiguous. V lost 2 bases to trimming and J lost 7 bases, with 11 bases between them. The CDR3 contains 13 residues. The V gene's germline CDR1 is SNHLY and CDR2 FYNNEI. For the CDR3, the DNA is TGTGCCAGCAGTGAAAGGGAGGGAGGTGGCTACACCTTC. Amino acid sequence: CASSEREGGGYTF.

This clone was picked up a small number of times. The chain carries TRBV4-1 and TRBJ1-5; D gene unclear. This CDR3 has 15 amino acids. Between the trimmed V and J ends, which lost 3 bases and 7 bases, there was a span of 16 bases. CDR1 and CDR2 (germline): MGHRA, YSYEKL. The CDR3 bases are TGCGCCAGCAGCCAGGTAATCATGGGCCAGCAGCCCCAGCATTTT. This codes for CASSQVIMGQQPQHF.

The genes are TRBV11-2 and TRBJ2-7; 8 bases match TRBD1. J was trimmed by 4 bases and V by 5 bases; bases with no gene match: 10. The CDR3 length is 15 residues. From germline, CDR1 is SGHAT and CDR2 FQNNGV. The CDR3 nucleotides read TGTGCCAGCAGCCCTCTGACAGGGGCGCGGTACGAGCAGTACTTC. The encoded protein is CASSPLTGARYEQYF. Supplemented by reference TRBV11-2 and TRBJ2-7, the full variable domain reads EAGVAQSPRYKIIEKRQSVAFWCNPISGHATLYWYQQILGQGPKLLIQFQNNGVVDDSQLPKDRFSAERLKGVDSTLKIQPAKLEDSAVYLCASSPLTGARYEQYFGPGTRLTVT.

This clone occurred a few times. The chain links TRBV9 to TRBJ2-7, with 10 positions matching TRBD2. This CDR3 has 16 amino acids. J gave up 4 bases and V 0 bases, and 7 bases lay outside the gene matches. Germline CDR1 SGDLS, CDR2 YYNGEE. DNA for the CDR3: TGTGCCAGCAGCGTAGAGTCAGCGGGGGGGCTGTACGAGCAGTACTTC. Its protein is CASSVESAGGLYEQYF.

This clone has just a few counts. This CDR3 is CASSIIGRDRGSAEAFF. As DNA, the CDR3 is TGTGCCAGTAGTATTATTGGACGGGACAGGGGTTCGGCTGAAGCTTTCTTT. The V call is TRBV19, the J call TRBJ1-1, with 10 bases aligning to TRBD1. The CDR3 is 17 amino acids. V lost 3 bases and J lost 6; bases outside the gene matches: 13. Germline assignment: CDR1 LNHDA and CDR2 SQIVND (reference sequence).

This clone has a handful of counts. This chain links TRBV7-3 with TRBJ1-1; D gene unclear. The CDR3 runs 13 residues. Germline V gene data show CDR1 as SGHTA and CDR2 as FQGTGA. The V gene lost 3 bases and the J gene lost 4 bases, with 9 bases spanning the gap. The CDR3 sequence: CASSFRWSTEAFF. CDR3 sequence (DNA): TGTGCCAGCAGCTTCCGGTGGAGCACTGAAGCTTTCTTT.

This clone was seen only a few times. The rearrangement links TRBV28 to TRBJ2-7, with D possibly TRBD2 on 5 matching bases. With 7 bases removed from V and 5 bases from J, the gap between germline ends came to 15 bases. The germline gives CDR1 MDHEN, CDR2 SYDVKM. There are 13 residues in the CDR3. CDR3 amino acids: CASTSGGGNEQYF. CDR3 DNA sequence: TGTGCCAGCACCTCCGGAGGCGGTAACGAGCAGTACTTC.

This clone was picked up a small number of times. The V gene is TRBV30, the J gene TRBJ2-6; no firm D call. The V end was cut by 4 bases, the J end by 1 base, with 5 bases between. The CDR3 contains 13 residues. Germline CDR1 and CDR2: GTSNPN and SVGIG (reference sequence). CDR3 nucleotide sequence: TGTGCCTGGAAGCCTTCTGGGGCCAACGTCCTGACTTTC. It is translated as CAWKPSGANVLTF.

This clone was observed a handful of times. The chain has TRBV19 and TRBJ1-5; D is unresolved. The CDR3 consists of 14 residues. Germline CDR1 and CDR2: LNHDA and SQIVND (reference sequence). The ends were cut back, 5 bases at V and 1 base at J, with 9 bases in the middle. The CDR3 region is CASSGSLSNQPQHF. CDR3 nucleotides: TGTGCCAGTAGTGGCTCTCTGAGCAATCAGCCCCAGCATTTT.

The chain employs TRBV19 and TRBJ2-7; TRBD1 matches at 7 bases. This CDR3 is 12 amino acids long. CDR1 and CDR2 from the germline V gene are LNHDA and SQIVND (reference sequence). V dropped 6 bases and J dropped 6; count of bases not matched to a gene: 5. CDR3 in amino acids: CASSDRASEQYF. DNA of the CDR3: TGTGCCAGTAGCGACAGGGCCAGCGAGCAGTACTTC.

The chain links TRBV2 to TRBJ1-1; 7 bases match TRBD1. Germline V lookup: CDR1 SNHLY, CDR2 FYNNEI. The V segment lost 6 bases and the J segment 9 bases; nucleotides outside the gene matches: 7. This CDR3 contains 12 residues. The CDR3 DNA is TGTGCCAGCAGAGGGGACAGTTTTAAAGCTTTCTTT. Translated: CASRGDSFKAFF.

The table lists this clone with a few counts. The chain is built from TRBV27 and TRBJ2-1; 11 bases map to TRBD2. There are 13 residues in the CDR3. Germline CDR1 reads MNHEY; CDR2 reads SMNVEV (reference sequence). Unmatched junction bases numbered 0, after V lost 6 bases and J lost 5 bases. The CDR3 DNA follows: TGTGCCAGCAGGGGACTAGCGGACAATGAGCAGTTCTTC. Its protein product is CASRGLADNEQFF.

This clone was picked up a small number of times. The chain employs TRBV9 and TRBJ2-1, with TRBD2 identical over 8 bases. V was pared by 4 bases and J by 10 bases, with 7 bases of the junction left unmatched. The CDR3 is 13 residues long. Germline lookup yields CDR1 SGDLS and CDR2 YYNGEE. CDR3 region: CASSFRGGEEQFF. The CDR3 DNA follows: TGTGCCAGCAGCTTCCGGGGGGGGGAAGAGCAGTTCTTC.

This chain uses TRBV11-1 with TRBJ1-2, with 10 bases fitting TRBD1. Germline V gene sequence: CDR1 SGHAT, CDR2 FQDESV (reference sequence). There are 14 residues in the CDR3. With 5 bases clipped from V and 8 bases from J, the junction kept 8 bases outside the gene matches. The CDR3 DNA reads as TGTGCCAGCAGCGCGAAGCCGACAGGGGGCGGCTACACCTTC. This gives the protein CASSAKPTGGGYTF.

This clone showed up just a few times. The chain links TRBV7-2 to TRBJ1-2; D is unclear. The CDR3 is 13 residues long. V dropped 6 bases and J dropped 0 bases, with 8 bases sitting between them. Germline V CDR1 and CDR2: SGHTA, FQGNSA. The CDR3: CASRRTANYGYTF. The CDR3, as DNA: TGTGCCAGCAGACGAACAGCTAACTATGGCTACACCTTC.

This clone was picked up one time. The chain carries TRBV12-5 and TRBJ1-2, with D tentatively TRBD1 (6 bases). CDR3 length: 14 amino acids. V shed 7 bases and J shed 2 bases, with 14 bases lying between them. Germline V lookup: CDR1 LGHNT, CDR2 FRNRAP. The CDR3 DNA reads TGTGCTAGTGCTCTAGGAACAGGGAACTATGGCTACACCTTC. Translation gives CASALGTGNYGYTF.

CDR3 bases: TGTGCCAGCAGCCCAGACCACAGGGGATACAGCGCCTACGAGCAGTACTTC. Translation gives CASSPDHRGYSAYEQYF. The rearrangement links TRBV5-6 to TRBJ2-7, with TRBD1 matching over 7 bases. The CDR3 runs to 17 residues. From germline, CDR1 is SGHDT and CDR2 YYEEEE. Trimming removed 4 bases from V and 2 bases from J; junction bases left unmatched: 15.

The CDR3 sequence: CASSVDTANYGYTF. The CDR3 nucleotides are TGTGCCAGCAGCGTGGACACCGCTAACTATGGCTACACCTTC. The chain combines TRBV5-4 with TRBJ1-2, with a weak D call TRBD1 (5 bases). Looked up from germline, CDR1 is SGHNT and CDR2 is YYREEE (reference sequence). Trimming left V 4 bases short and J 0 bases short, with 10 bases between. The CDR3 loop spans 14 amino acids.